Presented here are 2 T cell receptor beta chains from one specimen sequenced in a study of T cell responses to AZD1222 COVID-19 vaccine. The repertoire was sequenced with immunoSEQ multiplex PCR; TCRdb's copy has only in-frame clones and lacks some. Altogether tens of thousands of clones are present, 83% being singletons, with the ten largest covering 6.5%. Sequencing used peripheral blood, obtained 28 days after the second AZD1222 dose. These receptors were obtained from an adult who received the AZD1222 COVID-19 vaccine.

The J gene is TRBJ1-1, the V gene TRBV25-1; D may be TRBD1 (6 bases). The CDR3 loop spans 13 amino acids. V dropped 7 bases and J dropped 6 bases, with 15 bases sitting between them. Germline CDR1 MGHDK, CDR2 SYGVNS. The CDR3 region is CASNPRGGSEAFF. The CDR3 DNA follows: TGTGCCAGCAACCCAAGGGGGGGCTCTGAAGCTTTCTTT. Together with reference TRBV25-1 and TRBJ1-1, the CDR3 gives the full variable domain: EADIYQTPRYLVIGTGKKITLECSQTMGHDKMYWYQQDPGMELHLIHYSYGVNSTEKGDLSSESTVSRIRTEHFPLTLESARPSHTSQYLCASNPRGGSEAFFGQGTRLTVV.

The gene calls are TRBV29-1 and TRBJ1-3; 9 nucleotides agree with TRBD1. The germline V gene has CDR1 SQVTM and CDR2 ANQGSEA. CDR3 size: 14 residues. Germline trimming cut 7 bases from V and 7 bases from J; bases unmatched to any gene: 11. The CDR3 bases are TGCAGCGCCGTCGACAGGGGGGTCGGGAACACCATATATTTT. This translates into CSAVDRGVGNTIYF. The variable domain in full, with the rest retrieved from reference TRBV29-1 and TRBJ1-3, is SAVISQKPSRDICQRGTSLTIQCQVDSQVTMMFWYRQQPGQSLTLIATANQGSEATYESGFVIDKFPISRPNLTFSTLTVSNMSPEDSSIYLCSAVDRGVGNTIYFGEGSWLTVV.